The rows below give T cell receptor beta chains drawn from one sample of a study of blood T cells in healthy people across ages. TCRdb reprocessed the 5' RACE reads with MiXCR, giving one entry per CDR3 protein. The sample consists of roughly 930,000 distinct CDR3 sequences, around 48% of them appearing once. Sequenced input: blood. The receptors stem from a man aged 30-40 years in good health. Both conserved end residues are part of each CDR3. Each record gives: D gene, clone size, J gene, V gene, CDR3 DNA, CDR3 protein. A D gene is named only where the DNA matches it firmly. A row's size may be missing; if present it is once, few, many or a size class.

D gene: -; clone size: -; J gene: TRBJ2-6; V gene: TRBV5-1; CDR3 DNA: TGCGCCAGCAGCGTCATCGGTGGGGCCAACGTCCTGACTTTC; CDR3 protein: CASSVIGGANVLTF
D gene: -; clone size: -; J gene: TRBJ1-5; V gene: TRBV16; CDR3 DNA: TGTGCCAGCAGCCACGGTTCAAACGGCAATCAGCCCCAGCATTTT; CDR3 protein: CASSHGSNGNQPQHF
D gene: TRBD1; clone size: -; J gene: TRBJ2-1; V gene: TRBV12-3/TRBV12-4; CDR3 DNA: TGTGCCAGCAGGCGCTCACAGGGGGGTGCAGGCAATGAGCAGTTCTTC; CDR3 protein: CASRRSQGGAGNEQFF
D gene: TRBD1; clone size: -; J gene: TRBJ2-4; V gene: TRBV6-6; CDR3 DNA: TGTGCCAACAGTTACGGGGCAGGGGGATCAAACATTCAGTACTTC; CDR3 protein: CANSYGAGGSNIQYF
D gene: -; clone size: few; J gene: TRBJ1-1; V gene: TRBV15; CDR3 DNA: TGTGCCACCAGCAGAGATCGCGACACTGAAGCTTTCTTT; CDR3 protein: CATSRDRDTEAFF
D gene: -; clone size: -; J gene: TRBJ2-2; V gene: TRBV27; CDR3 DNA: TGTGCCAGCAGCCTTCGGACTGAACTCACCGGGGAGCTGTTTTTT; CDR3 protein: CASSLRTELTGELFF
D gene: -; clone size: -; J gene: TRBJ2-7; V gene: TRBV11-3; CDR3 DNA: TGTGCCAGTAGCGTAACAGGGCTCTTTTACGAGCAGTACTTC; CDR3 protein: CASSVTGLFYEQYF
D gene: -; clone size: few; J gene: TRBJ1-4; V gene: TRBV29-1; CDR3 DNA: TGCAGCGTTACTACAGGGCGCATGGCAACTAATGAAAAACTGTTTTTT; CDR3 protein: CSVTTGRMATNEKLFF
D gene: TRBD1; clone size: -; J gene: TRBJ1-4; V gene: TRBV7-2; CDR3 DNA: TGTGCCAGCAGCTTCAACAGGGGGGCATCTAATGAAAAACTGTTTTTT; CDR3 protein: CASSFNRGASNEKLFF
D gene: TRBD1; clone size: -; J gene: TRBJ2-5; V gene: TRBV11-2; CDR3 DNA: TGTGCCAGCAGCCTTTACAGGGGTGCACGCCAAGAGACCCAGTACTTC; CDR3 protein: CASSLYRGARQETQYF
D gene: -; clone size: few; J gene: TRBJ2-7; V gene: TRBV5-1; CDR3 DNA: TGCGCCAGCAGCAGGACAGTGGGGAGCTACGAGCAGTACTTC; CDR3 protein: CASSRTVGSYEQYF
D gene: TRBD2; clone size: -; J gene: TRBJ2-5; V gene: TRBV5-6; CDR3 DNA: TGTGCCAGCAGCTCGGGAGGTGGGGTCCAAGAGACCCAGTACTTC; CDR3 protein: CASSSGGGVQETQYF
D gene: TRBD1; clone size: -; J gene: TRBJ2-3; V gene: TRBV30; CDR3 DNA: TGTGCCTGGAGTCCCCGGGACAGGGGAAGAGATACGCAGTATTTT; CDR3 protein: CAWSPRDRGRDTQYF
D gene: -; clone size: -; J gene: TRBJ2-3; V gene: TRBV5-5; CDR3 DNA: TGTGCCAGCAGCTTGGCCTCGCATAAGACACCCAGCACAGATACGCAGTATTTT; CDR3 protein: CASSLASHKTPSTDTQYF
D gene: -; clone size: few; J gene: TRBJ2-7; V gene: TRBV5-5; CDR3 DNA: TGTGCCAGCAGTTCCGACCCCCGGCCCTACGAGCAGTACTTC; CDR3 protein: CASSSDPRPYEQYF
D gene: -; clone size: few; J gene: TRBJ2-1; V gene: TRBV2; CDR3 DNA: TGTGCCAGCGTCCCCGGGACACTAAACTACAATGAGCAGTTCTTC; CDR3 protein: CASVPGTLNYNEQFF
D gene: TRBD1; clone size: -; J gene: TRBJ1-1; V gene: TRBV28; CDR3 DNA: TGTGCCAGCAGTCGGGACAGCCTATACCCTCGGACTGAAGCTTTCTTT; CDR3 protein: CASSRDSLYPRTEAFF
D gene: -; clone size: -; J gene: TRBJ2-1; V gene: TRBV7-2; CDR3 DNA: TGTGCCAGCAACCCGACAAGGGATCTCAATGAGCAGTTCTTC; CDR3 protein: CASNPTRDLNEQFF
D gene: TRBD1; clone size: few; J gene: TRBJ2-2; V gene: TRBV6-2/TRBV6-3; CDR3 DNA: TGTGCCAGCAAAGACAGGGGGAACACCGGGGAGCTGTTTTTT; CDR3 protein: CASKDRGNTGELFF
D gene: TRBD2; clone size: once; J gene: TRBJ2-2; V gene: TRBV6-2/TRBV6-3; CDR3 DNA: TGTGCCAGCCGGCTAGCGGAGGACACCGGGGAGCTGTTTTTT; CDR3 protein: CASRLAEDTGELFF
D gene: -; clone size: -; J gene: TRBJ2-2; V gene: TRBV10-3; CDR3 DNA: TGTGCCATCAGTAACGGGGAAACGAACACCGGGGAGCTGTTTTTT; CDR3 protein: CAISNGETNTGELFF
D gene: -; clone size: -; J gene: TRBJ1-1; V gene: TRBV11-2; CDR3 DNA: TGTGCCAGCAGTAAAGAAGTGAACACTGAAGCTTTCTTT; CDR3 protein: CASSKEVNTEAFF